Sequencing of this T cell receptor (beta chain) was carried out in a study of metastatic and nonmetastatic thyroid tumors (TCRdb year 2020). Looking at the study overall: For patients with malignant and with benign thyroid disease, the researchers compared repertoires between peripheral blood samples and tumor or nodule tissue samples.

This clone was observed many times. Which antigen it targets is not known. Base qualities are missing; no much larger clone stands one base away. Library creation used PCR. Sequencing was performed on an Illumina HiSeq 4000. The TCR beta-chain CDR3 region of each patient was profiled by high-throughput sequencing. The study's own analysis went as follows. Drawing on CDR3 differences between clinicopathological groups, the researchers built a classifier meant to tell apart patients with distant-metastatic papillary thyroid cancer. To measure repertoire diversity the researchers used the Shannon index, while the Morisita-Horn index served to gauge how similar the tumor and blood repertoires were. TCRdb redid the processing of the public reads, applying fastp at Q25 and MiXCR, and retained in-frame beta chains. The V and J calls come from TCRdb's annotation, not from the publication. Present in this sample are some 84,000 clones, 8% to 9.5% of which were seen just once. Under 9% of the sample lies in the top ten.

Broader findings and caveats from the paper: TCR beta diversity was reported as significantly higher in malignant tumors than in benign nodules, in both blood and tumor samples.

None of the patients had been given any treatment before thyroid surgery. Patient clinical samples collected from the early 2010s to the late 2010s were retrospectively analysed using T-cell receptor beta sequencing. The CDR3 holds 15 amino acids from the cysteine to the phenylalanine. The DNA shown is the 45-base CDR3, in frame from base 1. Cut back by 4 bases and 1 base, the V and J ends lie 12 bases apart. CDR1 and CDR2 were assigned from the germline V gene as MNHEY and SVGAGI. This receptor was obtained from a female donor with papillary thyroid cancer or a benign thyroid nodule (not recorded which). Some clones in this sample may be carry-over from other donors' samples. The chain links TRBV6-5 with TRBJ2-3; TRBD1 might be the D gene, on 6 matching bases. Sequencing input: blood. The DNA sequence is TGTGCCAGCAGTTTATCAGGGGTCGGCACAGATACGCAGTATTTT. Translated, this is CASSLSGVGTDTQYF.